This TCR beta chain was recorded in a study of T cells in Graves' hyperthyroidism and ophthalmopathy. General study findings and limits: Researchers found most expanded thyroid clonotypes above 0.001 in blood as well. Ophthalmopathy and stable hyperthyroidism were separated by a 13 V-J model.

Using RNA transcripts as the source, TCR beta CDR3 regions were amplified. HTBI primers were used for first-round RT-PCR of the TCR CDR3. TCRdb itself ran the multiplex PCR reads through MiXCR, one entry per CDR3 protein. The sample yields 450,000 to 600,000 distinct CDR3 sequences, 11% to 15% seen once. V lost 1 base to trimming and J lost 6 bases, with 7 bases between them. The germline V gene has CDR1 LGHNT and CDR2 FRNRAP. The CDR3 runs 13 residues. This clonotype has just one count. Its antigen remains unknown. Newly diagnosed hyperthyroidism, duration under 2 months, in patients aged 18 to 65. The TCR originated in a woman aged 40-49 years with Graves' hyperthyroidism. This chain uses TRBV12-5 with TRBJ2-1, with no clear D. The sequenced sample was blood. CDR3 in DNA: TGTGCTAGTGGTTTGGATTTGCTCAATGAGCAGTTCTTC. Protein product: CASGLDLLNEQFF.